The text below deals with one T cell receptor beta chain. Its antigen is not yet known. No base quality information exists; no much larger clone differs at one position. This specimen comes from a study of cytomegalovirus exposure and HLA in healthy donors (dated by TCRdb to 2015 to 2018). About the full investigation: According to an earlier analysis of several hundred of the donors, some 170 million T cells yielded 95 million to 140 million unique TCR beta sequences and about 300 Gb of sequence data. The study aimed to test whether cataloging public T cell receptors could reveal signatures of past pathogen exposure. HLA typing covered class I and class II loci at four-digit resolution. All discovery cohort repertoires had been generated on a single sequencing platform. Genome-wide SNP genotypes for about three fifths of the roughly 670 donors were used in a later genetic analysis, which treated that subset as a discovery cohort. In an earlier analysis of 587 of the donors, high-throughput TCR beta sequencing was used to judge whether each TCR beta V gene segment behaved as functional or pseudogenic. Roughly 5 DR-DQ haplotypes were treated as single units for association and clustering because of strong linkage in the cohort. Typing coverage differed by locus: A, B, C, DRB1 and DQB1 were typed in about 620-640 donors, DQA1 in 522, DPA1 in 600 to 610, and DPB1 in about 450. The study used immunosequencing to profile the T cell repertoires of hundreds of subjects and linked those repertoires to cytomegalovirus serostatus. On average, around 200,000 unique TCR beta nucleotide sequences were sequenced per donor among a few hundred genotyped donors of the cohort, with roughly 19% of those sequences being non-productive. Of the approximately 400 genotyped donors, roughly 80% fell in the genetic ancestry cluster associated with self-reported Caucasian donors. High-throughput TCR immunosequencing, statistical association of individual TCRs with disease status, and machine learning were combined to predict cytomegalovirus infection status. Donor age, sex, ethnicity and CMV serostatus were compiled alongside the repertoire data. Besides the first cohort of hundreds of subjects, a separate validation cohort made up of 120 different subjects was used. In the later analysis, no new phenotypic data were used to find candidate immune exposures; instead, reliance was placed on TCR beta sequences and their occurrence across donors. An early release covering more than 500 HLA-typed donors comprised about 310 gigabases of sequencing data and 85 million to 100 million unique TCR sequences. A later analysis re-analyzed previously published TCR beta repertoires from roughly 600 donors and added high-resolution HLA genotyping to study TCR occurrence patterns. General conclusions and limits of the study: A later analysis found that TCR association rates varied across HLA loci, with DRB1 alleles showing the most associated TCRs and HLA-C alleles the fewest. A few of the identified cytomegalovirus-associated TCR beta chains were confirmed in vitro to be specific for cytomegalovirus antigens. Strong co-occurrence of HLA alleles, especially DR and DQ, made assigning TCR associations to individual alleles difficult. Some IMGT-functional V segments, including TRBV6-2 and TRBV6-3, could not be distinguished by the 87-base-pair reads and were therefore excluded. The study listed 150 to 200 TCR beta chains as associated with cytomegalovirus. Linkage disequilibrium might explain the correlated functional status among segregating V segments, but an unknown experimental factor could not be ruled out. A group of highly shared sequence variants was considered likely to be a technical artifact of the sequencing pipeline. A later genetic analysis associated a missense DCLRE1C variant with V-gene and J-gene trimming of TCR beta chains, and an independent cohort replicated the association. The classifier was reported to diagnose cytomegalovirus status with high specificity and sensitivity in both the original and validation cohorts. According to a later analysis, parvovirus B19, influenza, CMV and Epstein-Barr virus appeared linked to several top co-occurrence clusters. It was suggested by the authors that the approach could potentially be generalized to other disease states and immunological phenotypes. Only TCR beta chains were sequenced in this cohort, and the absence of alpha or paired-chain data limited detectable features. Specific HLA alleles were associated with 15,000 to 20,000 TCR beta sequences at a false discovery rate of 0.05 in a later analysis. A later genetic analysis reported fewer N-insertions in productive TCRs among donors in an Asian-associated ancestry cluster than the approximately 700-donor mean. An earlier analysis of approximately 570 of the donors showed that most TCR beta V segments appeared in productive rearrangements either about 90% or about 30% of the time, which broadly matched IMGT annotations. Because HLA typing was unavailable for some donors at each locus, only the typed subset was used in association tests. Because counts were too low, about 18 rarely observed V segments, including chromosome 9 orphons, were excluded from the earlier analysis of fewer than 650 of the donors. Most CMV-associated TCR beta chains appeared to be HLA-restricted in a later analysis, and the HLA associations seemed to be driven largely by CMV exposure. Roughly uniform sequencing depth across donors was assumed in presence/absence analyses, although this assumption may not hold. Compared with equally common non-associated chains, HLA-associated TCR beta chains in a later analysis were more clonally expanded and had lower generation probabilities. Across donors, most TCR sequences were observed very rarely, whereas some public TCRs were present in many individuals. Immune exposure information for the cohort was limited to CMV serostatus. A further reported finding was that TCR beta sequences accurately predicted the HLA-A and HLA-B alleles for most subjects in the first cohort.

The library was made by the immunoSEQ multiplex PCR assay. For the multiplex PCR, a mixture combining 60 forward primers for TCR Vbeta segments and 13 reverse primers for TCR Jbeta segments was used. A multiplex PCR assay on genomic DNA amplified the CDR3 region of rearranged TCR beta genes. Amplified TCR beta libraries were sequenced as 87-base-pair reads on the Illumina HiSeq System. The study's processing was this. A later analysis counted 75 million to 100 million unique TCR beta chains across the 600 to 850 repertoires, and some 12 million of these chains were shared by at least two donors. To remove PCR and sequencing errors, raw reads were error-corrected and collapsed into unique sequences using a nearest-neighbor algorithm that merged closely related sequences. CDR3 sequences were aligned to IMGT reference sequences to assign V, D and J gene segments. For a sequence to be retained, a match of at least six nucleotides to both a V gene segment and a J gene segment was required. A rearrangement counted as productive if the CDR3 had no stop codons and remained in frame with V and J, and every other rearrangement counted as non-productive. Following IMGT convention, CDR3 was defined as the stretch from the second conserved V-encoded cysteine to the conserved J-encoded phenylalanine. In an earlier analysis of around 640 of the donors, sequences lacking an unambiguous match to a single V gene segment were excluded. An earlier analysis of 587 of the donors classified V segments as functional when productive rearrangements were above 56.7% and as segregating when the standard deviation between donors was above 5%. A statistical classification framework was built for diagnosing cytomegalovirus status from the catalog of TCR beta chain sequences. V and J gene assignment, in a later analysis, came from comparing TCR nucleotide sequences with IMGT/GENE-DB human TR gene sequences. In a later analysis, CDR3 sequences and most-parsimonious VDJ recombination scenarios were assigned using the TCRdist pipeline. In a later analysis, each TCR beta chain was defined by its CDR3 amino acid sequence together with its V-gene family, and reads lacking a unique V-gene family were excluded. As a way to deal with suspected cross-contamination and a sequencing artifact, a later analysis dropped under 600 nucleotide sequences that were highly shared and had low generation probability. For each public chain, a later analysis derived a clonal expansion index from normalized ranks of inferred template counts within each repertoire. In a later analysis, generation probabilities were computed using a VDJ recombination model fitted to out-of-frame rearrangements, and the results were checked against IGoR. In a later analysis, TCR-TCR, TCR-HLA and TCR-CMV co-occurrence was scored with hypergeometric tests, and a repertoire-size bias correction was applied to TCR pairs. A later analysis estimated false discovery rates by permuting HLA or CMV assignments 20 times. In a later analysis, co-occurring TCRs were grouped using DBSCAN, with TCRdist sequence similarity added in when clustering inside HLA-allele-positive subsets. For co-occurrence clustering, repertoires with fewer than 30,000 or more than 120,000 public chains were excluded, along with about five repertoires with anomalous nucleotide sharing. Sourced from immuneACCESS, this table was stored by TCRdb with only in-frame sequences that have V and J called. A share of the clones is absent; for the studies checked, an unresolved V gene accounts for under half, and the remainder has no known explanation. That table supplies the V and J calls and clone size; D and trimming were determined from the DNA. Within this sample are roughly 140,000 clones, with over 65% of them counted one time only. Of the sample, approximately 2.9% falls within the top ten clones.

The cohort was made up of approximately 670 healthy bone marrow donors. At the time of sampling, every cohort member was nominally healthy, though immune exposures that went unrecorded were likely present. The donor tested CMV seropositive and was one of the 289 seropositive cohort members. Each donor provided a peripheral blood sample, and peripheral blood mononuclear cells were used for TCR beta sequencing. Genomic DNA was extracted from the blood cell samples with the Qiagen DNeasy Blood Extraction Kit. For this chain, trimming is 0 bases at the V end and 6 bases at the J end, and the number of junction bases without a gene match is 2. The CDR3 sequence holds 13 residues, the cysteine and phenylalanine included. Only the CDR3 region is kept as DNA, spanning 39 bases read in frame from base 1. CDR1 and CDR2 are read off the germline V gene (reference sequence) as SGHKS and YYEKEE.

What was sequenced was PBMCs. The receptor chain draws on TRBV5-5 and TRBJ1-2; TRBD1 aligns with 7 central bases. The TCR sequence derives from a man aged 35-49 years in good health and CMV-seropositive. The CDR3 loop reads CASSLDRGHGYTF. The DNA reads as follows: TGTGCCAGCAGCTTGGATAGGGGGCATGGCTACACCTTC. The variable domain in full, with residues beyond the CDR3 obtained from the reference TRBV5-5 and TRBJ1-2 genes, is DAGVTQSPTHLIKTRGQQVTLRCSPISGHKSVSWYQQVLGQGPQFIFQYYEKEERGRGNFPDRFSARQFPNYSSELNVNALLLGDSALYLCASSLDRGHGYTFGSGTRLTVV.